The 20 T cell receptor beta chains below all came from one sample that was sequenced in a study of CD8+ T cells in alopecia areata listed by TCRdb under 2018. Library preparation used the immunoSEQ multiplex PCR assay. To provide template for TCR sequencing, every sample had RNA extracted and reverse transcribed into cDNA. Held by TCRdb, this immuneACCESS table contains in-frame sequences only and omits some clones. Under half of the omission traces to an unresolved V gene where checked; the cause of the rest is unknown. The sample table holds fewer than 250,000 clones, of which about two fifths were seen once. The leading ten clones occupy 0.45% to 0.55% of the sample. Read against the paper, the sample's treatment or condition label means: oral pan-JAK inhibitor, 5-10 mg twice daily. This specimen was CD4+ T cells sorted from blood, taken at approximately week 31, from a patient treated with tofacitinib. These receptors came from a human donor with alopecia areata.

This clone occurred a few times. The chain joins TRBV5-1 to TRBJ2-3, with D possibly matching TRBD2 (6 bases). From germline, CDR1 is SGHRS and CDR2 YFSETQ. V shed 2 bases and J shed 2 bases, with 9 bases lying between them. CDR3 length equals 14 residues. The CDR3 spells CASSFGGITDTQYF. The CDR3, as DNA: TGCGCCAGCAGCTTCGGGGGAATCACAGATACGCAGTATTTT.

This clone was counted a few times. This chain uses TRBV4-1 with TRBJ2-1, with TRBD2 matching over 8 bases. The J segment lost 0 bases and the V segment lost 7 bases, leaving 17 bases of the junction unmatched. The V gene's germline CDR1 is MGHRA and CDR2 YSYEKL. The CDR3 runs to 19 residues. CDR3 nucleotide sequence: TGCGCCAGCACCTCCGGGGCGGGGGGAGCCCAGAGCTCCTACAATGAGCAGTTCTTC. Residues: CASTSGAGGAQSSYNEQFF.

This clone occurred a few times. V is TRBV19 and J is TRBJ1-2, with TRBD1 identical over 8 bases. CDR3 length equals 12 residues. The V and J ends lost 6 bases and 6 bases, in that order; junction bases with no gene match: 3. The germline gives CDR1 LNHDA, CDR2 SQIVND (reference sequence). In DNA, the CDR3 is TGTGCCAGTAGACGACAGGGGAATGGCTACACCTTC. It yields the protein CASRRQGNGYTF.

This clone was counted between two and nine times. DNA of the CDR3: TGCGCCAGCAGCTTGGAAGGTCGTGGCTACACCTTC. Protein sequence: CASSLEGRGYTF. The chain uses TRBV5-1 and TRBJ1-2; D unresolved. V lost 0 bases and J 7 bases, leaving 7 bases between the germline ends. The CDR3 totals 12 residues. Germline CDR1 and CDR2: SGHRS and YFSETQ.

This clone was counted a few times. The gene calls are TRBV10-3 and TRBJ1-1; the D is unclear. Trimming left V 2 bases short and J 2 bases short, with 12 bases between. The germline CDR1 and CDR2 sequences are ENHRY and SYGVKD. The CDR3 runs 15 residues. The DNA for the CDR3 is TGTGCCATCAGTGAGAACGACCTTCTTAACACTGAAGCTTTCTTT. Encoded protein: CAISENDLLNTEAFF.

This clone appeared a single time. The chain joins TRBV5-6 to TRBJ2-7, with D possibly TRBD2 on 5 matching bases. V lost 2 bases to trimming and J lost 11 bases, with 14 bases between them. Germline CDR1 is SGHDT and CDR2 is YYEEEE. The CDR3 is 12 amino acids. Here the CDR3 DNA reads TGTGCCAGCAGCTTCCTTTTAAACGGGGAGTACTTC. This sequence encodes CASSFLLNGEYF.

The chain joins TRBV19 to TRBJ1-1; D is unresolved. Trimming stripped 11 bases from V and 1 base from J, with 14 bases between. Germline V CDR1 and CDR2: LNHDA, SQIVND (reference sequence). This CDR3 is 13 amino acids long. The CDR3 here is CASSSIPNTEAFF. The CDR3 region has the DNA TGTGCCTCTAGTTCGATACCGAACACTGAAGCTTTCTTT.

This clone has more than one count but fewer than ten. CDR3 coding DNA: TGCAGCGCACCGAGGACAGAGGGGCCTGGCTACACCTTC. The encoded protein is CSAPRTEGPGYTF. The chain uses TRBV29-1 and TRBJ1-2, with D perhaps matching TRBD1 (6 bases). Trimming stripped 7 bases from V and 7 bases from J, with 19 bases between. Per germline, CDR1 SQVTM and CDR2 ANQGSEA. The CDR3 length is 13 residues.

This clone was found a few times. The chain carries TRBV5-1 and TRBJ2-7, with 8 bases that match TRBD2. There are 15 residues in the CDR3. V lost 0 bases and J lost 2; bases outside the gene matches: 4. The germline gives CDR1 SGHRS, CDR2 YFSETQ. This CDR3 is CASSLGVSGTYEQYF. In DNA, the CDR3 is TGCGCCAGCAGCTTGGGGGTTAGCGGGACCTACGAGCAGTACTTC.

This clone was seen ten or more times. The genes are TRBV5-1 and TRBJ1-1; D call uncertain. V lost 3 bases to trimming and J lost 5 bases, with 14 bases between them. This CDR3 has 14 residues. Germline V CDR1 and CDR2: SGHRS, YFSETQ. CDR3 loop: CASSSLGRITEAFF. In DNA form, the CDR3 reads TGCGCCAGCAGCTCCCTAGGCAGAATTACTGAAGCTTTCTTT.

The chain is built from TRBV5-1 and TRBJ2-2, with D unresolved. This CDR3 is built from 13 residues. The germline V gene has CDR1 SGHRS and CDR2 YFSETQ. Trimming removed 2 bases from V and 6 bases from J, with 8 bases in between. The CDR3 DNA sequence: TGCGCCAGCAGCTTCAACCGCCCCGGGGAGCTGTTTTTT. Protein: CASSFNRPGELFF.

The table lists this clone with many counts. The chain carries TRBV25-1 and TRBJ1-4; D may be TRBD1 (5 bases). The CDR3 extends over 17 amino acids. Germline assignment: CDR1 MGHDK and CDR2 SYGVNS. V was cut by 6 bases and J by 5 bases, with 22 bases left in between. Here the CDR3 reads CASRTNFPGRQNEKLFF. In DNA, the CDR3 is TGTGCCAGCAGAACGAACTTTCCGGGACGGCAAAATGAAAAACTGTTTTTT.

This chain links TRBV29-1 with TRBJ1-2; D may be TRBD1 (5 bases). V was pared by 6 bases and J by 0 bases, with 14 bases between. Germline V gene sequence: CDR1 SQVTM, CDR2 ANQGSEA. The CDR3 is 14 amino acids. Here the CDR3 DNA reads TGCAGCGTGGCCCCCAGGGCAGCTAACTATGGCTACACCTTC. Translated, it gives CSVAPRAANYGYTF.

This chain uses TRBV9 with TRBJ1-1, with D maybe TRBD1 (6 bases). V lost 3 bases and J lost 0, with 12 bases in between. CDR3 length: 15 amino acids. Looked up from germline, CDR1 is SGDLS and CDR2 is YYNGEE. The CDR3 bases are TGTGCCAGCAGCGGTTACAGGGCTTTGAACACTGAAGCTTTCTTT. Translating it yields CASSGYRALNTEAFF.

The chain is built from TRBV6-5 and TRBJ2-1; D ambiguous. The CDR3 is made up of 11 amino acids. CDR1 and CDR2 from the germline V gene are MNHEY and SVGAGI. V was pared by 7 bases and J by 6 bases, with 7 bases between. CDR3 amino acids: CASTKLNEQFF. DNA for the CDR3: TGTGCCAGCACGAAACTCAATGAGCAGTTCTTC.

The chain employs TRBV11-2 and TRBJ2-1; D ambiguous. V was clipped by 4 bases and J by 6 bases, with 16 bases between them. CDR3 length equals 15 residues. Germline V gene data show CDR1 as SGHAT and CDR2 as FQNNGV. The CDR3 DNA sequence: TGTGCCAGCAGCTCGTCGTACGCTACTGCCAATGAGCAGTTCTTC. Protein product: CASSSSYATANEQFF.

The V call is TRBV7-9, the J call TRBJ1-1; D unclear. Between the trimmed V and J ends, which lost 6 bases and 1 base, there was a span of 12 bases. From germline, CDR1 is SEHNR and CDR2 FQNEAQ (reference sequence). CDR3 length: 14 amino acids. The CDR3 spells CASRSPLKNTEAFF. Here the CDR3 DNA reads TGTGCCAGCAGATCCCCTTTAAAGAACACTGAAGCTTTCTTT.

This sequence joins TRBV5-1 and TRBJ2-6; 13 bases line up with TRBD2. Germline V CDR1 and CDR2: SGHRS, YFSETQ. This CDR3 is 18 amino acids long. The ends lost 4 bases at V and 2 bases at J; junction bases unmatched: 6. This CDR3 reads CASSQTSGGTTGANVLTF. CDR3 nucleotides: TGCGCCAGCAGCCAGACTAGCGGGGGGACTACTGGGGCCAACGTCCTGACTTTC.

The chain uses TRBV30 and TRBJ2-7; no definite D call. V was shortened by 2 bases and J by 4 bases, with 3 bases between the two germline ends. CDR3 length equals 10 residues. Germline loops: CDR1 GTSNPN, CDR2 SVGIG (reference sequence). This CDR3 reads CAWSSYEQYF. CDR3 coding DNA: TGTGCCTGGAGTTCGTACGAGCAGTACTTC.

Remarks on this clone: One base separates it from a far larger clone, so it is likely a read error. The V call is TRBV4-1, the J call TRBJ2-2; TRBD1 matches 11 bases. The CDR3 runs to 15 residues. Germline values: CDR1 MGHRA, CDR2 YSYEKL. The CDR3 spells CASSSRDRGTGELFF. In DNA, the CDR3 is TGTGCCAGCAGCTCCCGGGACAGGGGGACCGGGGAGCTGTTTTTT.